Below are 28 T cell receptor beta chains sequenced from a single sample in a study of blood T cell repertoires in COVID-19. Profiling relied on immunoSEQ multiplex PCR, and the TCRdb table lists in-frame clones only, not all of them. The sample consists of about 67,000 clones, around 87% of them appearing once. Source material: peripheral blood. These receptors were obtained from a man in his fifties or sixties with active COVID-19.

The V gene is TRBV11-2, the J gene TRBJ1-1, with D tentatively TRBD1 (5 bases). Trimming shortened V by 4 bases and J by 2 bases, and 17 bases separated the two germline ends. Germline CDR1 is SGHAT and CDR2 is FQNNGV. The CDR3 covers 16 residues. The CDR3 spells CASSSGAATRNTEAFF. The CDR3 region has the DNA TGTGCCAGCAGCTCTGGGGCCGCTACAAGAAACACTGAAGCTTTCTTT.

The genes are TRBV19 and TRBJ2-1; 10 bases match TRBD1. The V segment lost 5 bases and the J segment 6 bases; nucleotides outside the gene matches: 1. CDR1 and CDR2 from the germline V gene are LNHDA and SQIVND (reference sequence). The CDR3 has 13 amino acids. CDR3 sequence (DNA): TGTGCCAGTAGTTGGGACAGGGGCAATGAGCAGTTCTTC. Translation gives CASSWDRGNEQFF. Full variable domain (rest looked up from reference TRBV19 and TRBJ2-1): DGGITQSPKYLFRKEGQNVTLSCEQNLNHDAMYWYRQDPGQGLRLIYYSQIVNDFQKGDIAEGYSVSREKKESFPLTVTSAQKNPTAFYLCASSWDRGNEQFFGPGTRLTVL.

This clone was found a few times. CDR3 sequence reads: CASSTTGLGYTF. CDR3 DNA: TGTGCCAGCAGCACCACAGGGTTGGGCTACACCTTC. This rearrangement joins TRBV9 to TRBJ1-2, with a weak D call TRBD1 (6 bases). V shed 4 bases and J shed 8 bases, with 12 bases lying between them. Germline loops: CDR1 SGDLS, CDR2 YYNGEE. The CDR3 contains 12 residues.

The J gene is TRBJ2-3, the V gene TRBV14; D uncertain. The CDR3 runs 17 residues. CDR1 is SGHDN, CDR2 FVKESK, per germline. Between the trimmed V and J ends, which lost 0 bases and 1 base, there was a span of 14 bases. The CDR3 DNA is TGTGCCAGCAGCCAAGAGATCGGAGTGCAAGGCACAGATACGCAGTATTTT. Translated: CASSQEIGVQGTDTQYF.

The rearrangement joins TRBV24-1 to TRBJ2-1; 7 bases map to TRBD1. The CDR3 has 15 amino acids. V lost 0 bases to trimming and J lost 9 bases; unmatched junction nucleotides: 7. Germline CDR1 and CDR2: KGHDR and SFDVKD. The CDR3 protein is CATSDLEKGGTEQFF. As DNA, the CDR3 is TGTGCCACCAGTGATTTGGAAAAAGGGGGCACTGAGCAGTTCTTC.

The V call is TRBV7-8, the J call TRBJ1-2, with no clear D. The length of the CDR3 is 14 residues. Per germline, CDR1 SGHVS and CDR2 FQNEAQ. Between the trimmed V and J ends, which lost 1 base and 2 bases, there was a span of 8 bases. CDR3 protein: CASSLGNSNYGYTF. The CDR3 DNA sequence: TGTGCCAGCAGCTTAGGAAACTCCAACTATGGCTACACCTTC.

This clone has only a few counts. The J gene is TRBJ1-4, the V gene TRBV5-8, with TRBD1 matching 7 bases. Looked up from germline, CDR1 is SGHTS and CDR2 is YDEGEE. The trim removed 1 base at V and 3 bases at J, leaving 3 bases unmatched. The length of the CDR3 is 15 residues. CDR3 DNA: TGTGCCAGCAGCTTGAGACAGGGCCCTAATGAAAAACTGTTTTTT. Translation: CASSLRQGPNEKLFF.

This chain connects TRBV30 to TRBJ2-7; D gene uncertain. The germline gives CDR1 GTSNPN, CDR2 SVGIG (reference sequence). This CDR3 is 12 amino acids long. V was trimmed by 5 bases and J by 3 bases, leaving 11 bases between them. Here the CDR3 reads CAWSELNYEQYF. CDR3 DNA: TGTGCCTGGTCGGAGTTAAACTACGAGCAGTACTTC.

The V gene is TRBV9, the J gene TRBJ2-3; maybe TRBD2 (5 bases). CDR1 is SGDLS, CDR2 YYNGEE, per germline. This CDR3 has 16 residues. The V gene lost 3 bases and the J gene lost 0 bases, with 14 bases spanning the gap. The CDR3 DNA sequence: TGTGCCAGCAGCGCCGGGGATCCTCCTAGCACAGATACGCAGTATTTT. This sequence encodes CASSAGDPPSTDTQYF.

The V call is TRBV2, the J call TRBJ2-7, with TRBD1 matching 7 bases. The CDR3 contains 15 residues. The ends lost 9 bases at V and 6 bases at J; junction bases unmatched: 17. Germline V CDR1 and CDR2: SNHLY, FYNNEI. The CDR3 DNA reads TGTGCCAGAGTGAAAGTGCGGCAGGGGGTGAGCGAGCAGTACTTC. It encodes CARVKVRQGVSEQYF.

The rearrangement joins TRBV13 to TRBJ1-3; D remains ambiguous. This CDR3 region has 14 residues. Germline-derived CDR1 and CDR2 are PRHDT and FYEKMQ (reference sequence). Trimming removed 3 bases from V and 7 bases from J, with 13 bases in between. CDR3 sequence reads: CASSFGLRENTIYF. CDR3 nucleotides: TGTGCCAGCAGCTTTGGGCTCAGAGAGAACACCATATATTTT.

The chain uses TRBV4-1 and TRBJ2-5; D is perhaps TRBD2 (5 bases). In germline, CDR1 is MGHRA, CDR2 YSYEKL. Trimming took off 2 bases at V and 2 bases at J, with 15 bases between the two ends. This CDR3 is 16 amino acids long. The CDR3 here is CASSQFGRDSQETQYF. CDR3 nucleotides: TGCGCCAGCAGCCAATTCGGCCGGGATTCACAAGAGACCCAGTACTTC.

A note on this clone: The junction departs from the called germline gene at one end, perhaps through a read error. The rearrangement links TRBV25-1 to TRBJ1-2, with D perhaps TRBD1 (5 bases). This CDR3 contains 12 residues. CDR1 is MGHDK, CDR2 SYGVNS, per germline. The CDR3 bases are TGTGCCAGCAGTGGGGGCGTGGCACCCAGCTATTTC. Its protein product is CASSGGVAPSYF.

The CDR3 region has the DNA TGTGCCAGCAGCCAAGGAGTACTAACTAGCGGCACAGATACGCAGTATTTT. It translates to CASSQGVLTSGTDTQYF. The chain has TRBV14 and TRBJ2-3; 7 bases agree with TRBD2. The J segment lost 1 base and the V segment lost 1 base, leaving 8 bases of the junction unmatched. The CDR3 contains 17 residues. The germline V gene has CDR1 SGHDN and CDR2 FVKESK.

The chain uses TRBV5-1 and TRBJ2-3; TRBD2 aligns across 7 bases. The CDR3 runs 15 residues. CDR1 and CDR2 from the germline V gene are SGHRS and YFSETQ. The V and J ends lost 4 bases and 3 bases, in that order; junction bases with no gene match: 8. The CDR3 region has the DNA TGCGCCAGCAGCACCAGCGGGGCAGAGACAGATACGCAGTATTTT. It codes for CASSTSGAETDTQYF.

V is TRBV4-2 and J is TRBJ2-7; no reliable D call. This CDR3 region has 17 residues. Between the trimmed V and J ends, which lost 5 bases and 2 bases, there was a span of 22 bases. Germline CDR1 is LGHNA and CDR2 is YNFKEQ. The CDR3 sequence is CASSKTPVGSPTYEQYF. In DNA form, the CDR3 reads TGTGCCAGCAGCAAGACTCCCGTAGGCTCTCCGACCTACGAGCAGTACTTC.

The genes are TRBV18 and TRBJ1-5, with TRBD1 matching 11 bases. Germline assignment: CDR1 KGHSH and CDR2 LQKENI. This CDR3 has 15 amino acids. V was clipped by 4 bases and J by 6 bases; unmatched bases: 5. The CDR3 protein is CASSHRTGGSQPQHF. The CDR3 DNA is TGTGCCAGCTCACACCGGACAGGGGGCTCTCAGCCCCAGCATTTT.

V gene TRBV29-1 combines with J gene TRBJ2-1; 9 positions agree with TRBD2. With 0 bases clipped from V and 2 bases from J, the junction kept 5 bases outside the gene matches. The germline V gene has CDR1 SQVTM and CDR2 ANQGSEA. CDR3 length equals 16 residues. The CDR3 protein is CSVEDLPSGTYNEQFF. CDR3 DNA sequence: TGCAGCGTTGAAGATCTTCCTAGCGGGACCTACAATGAGCAGTTCTTC.

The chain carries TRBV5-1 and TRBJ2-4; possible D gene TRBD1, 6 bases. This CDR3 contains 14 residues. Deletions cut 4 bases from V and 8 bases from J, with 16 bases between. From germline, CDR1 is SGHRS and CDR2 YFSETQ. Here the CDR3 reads CASSNRDPWDIQYF. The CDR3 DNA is TGCGCCAGCAGCAACAGGGACCCTTGGGACATTCAGTACTTC. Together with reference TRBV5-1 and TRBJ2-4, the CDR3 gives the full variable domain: KAGVTQTPRYLIKTRGQQVTLSCSPISGHRSVSWYQQTPGQGLQFLFEYFSETQRNKGNFPGRFSGRQFSNSRSEMNVSTLELGDSALYLCASSNRDPWDIQYFGAGTRLSVL.

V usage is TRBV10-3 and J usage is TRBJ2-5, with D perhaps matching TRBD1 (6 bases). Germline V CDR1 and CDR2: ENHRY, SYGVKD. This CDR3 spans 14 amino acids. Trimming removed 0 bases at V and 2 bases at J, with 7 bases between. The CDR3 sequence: CAISESTGQETQYF. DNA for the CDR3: TGTGCCATCAGTGAGTCGACAGGTCAAGAGACCCAGTACTTC.

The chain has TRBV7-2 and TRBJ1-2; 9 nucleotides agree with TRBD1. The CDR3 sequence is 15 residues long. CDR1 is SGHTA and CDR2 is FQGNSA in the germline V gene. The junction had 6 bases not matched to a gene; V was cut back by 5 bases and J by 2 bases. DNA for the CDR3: TGTGCCAGCAGCCCAGGACAGGGGACCAACTATGGCTACACCTTC. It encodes CASSPGQGTNYGYTF.

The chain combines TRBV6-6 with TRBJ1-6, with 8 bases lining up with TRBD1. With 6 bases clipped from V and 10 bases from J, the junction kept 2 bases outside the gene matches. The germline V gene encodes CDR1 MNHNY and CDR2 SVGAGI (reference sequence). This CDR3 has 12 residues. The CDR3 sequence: CASRTGVSPLHF. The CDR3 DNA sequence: TGTGCCAGCAGGACAGGGGTGTCACCCCTCCACTTT.

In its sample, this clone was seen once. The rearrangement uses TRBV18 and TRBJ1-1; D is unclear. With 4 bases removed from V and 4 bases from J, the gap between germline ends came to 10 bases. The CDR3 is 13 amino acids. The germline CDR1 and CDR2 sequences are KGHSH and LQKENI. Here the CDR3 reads CASSLGDFTEAFF. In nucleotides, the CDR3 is TGTGCCAGCTCACTGGGAGACTTCACTGAAGCTTTCTTT.

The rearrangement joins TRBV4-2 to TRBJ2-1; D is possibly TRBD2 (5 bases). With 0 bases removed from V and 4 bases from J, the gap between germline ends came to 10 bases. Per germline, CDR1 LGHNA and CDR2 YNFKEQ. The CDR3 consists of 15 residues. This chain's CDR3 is CASSQELGTYNEQFF. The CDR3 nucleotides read TGTGCCAGCAGCCAAGAACTAGGAACGTACAATGAGCAGTTCTTC.

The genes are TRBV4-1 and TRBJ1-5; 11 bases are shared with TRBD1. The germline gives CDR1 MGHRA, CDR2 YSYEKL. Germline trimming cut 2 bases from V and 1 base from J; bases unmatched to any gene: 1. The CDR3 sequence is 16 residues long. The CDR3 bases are TGCGCCAGCAGCCAACGGGACAGGGGGAGCAATCAGCCCCAGCATTTT. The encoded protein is CASSQRDRGSNQPQHF.

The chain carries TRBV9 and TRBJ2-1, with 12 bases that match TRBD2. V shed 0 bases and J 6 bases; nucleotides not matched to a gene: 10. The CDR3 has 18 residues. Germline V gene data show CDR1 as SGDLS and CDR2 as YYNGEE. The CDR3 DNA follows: TGTGCCAGCAGCGTAGCCCCAGAAGGACTAGCGGGATCCAATGAGCAGTTCTTC. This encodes CASSVAPEGLAGSNEQFF.

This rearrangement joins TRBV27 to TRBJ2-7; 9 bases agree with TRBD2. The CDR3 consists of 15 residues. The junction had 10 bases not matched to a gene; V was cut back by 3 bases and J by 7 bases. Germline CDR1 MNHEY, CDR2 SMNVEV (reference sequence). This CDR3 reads CASSLFPSGETEQYF. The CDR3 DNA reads TGTGCCAGCAGTTTGTTCCCTAGCGGGGAGACGGAGCAGTACTTC.

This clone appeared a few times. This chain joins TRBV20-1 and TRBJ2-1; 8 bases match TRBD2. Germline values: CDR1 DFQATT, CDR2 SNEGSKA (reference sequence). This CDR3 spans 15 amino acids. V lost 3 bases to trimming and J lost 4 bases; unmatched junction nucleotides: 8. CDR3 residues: CSASTGGSGYNEQFF. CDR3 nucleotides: TGCAGTGCTAGTACGGGGGGGAGTGGGTACAATGAGCAGTTCTTC.